This T cell receptor (beta chain) appears in the sequencing data of a study of T cell responses to AZD1222 COVID-19 vaccine. Broader study findings: White British ancestry dominated among donors, who included more females, and clonal diversity was possibly underestimated.

Profiling relied on immunoSEQ multiplex PCR, and the TCRdb table lists in-frame clones only, not all of them. Of roughly 160,000 clones listed, about 91% are singletons. Concerning this clone itself: What it binds is unknown.

Germline-derived CDR1 and CDR2 are SEHNR and FQNEAQ (reference sequence). CDR3 length: 16 residues. Trimming stripped 4 bases from V and 0 bases from J, with 14 bases between. This receptor was obtained from an adult in good health. The input for sequencing was peripheral blood, taken on day 0 of MenACWY control vaccination. The chain links TRBV7-9 to TRBJ2-3; a weak D match, TRBD2 (5 bases). In DNA form, the CDR3 reads TGTGCCAGCAGCTCCCCCGTCGGGATTAGCACAGATACGCAGTATTTT. Protein sequence: CASSSPVGISTDTQYF.